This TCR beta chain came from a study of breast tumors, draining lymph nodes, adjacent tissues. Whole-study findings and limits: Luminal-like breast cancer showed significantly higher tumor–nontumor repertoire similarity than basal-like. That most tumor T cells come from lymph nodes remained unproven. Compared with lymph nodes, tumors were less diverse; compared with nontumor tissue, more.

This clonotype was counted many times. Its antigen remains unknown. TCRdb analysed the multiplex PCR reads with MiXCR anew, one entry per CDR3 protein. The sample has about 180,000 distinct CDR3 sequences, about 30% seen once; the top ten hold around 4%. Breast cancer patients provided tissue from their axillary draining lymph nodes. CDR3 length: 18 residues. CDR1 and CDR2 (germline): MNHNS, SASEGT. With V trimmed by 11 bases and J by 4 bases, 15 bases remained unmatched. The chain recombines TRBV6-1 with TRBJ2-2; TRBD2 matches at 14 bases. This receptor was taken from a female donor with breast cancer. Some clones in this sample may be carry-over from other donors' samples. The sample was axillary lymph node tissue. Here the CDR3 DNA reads TGTGCCGGCCAGGGTGGGGGGACTAGCGGGAGCAGCACCGGGGAGCTGTTTTTT. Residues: CAGQGGGTSGSSTGELFF.